These 23 T cell receptor beta chains were all obtained from the same sample, sequenced in a study of cytomegalovirus exposure and HLA in healthy donors (dated by TCRdb to 2016 to 2017). Library method: the immunoSEQ multiplex PCR assay. The multiplex PCR relied on a mix of 60 forward primers for TCR Vbeta segments and 13 reverse primers for TCR Jbeta segments. This immuneACCESS table, as held by TCRdb, lists in-frame sequences with V and J called but not all clones. Of the missing ones, under half trace to an unresolved V gene in checked studies; the others have no known cause. This sample holds 95,000 to 150,000 clones; 50% to 75% were observed only once. About 8.9% of the sample lies in the top ten. Sequencing was carried out using PBMCs. The receptors derive from a woman in her forties in good health and CMV-seropositive.

The chain couples TRBV29-1 to TRBJ2-3; D is perhaps TRBD2 (5 bases). Trimming left V 0 bases short and J 0 bases short, with 10 bases between. This CDR3 has 15 residues. Germline CDR1 is SQVTM and CDR2 is ANQGSEA. The CDR3 sequence: CSVEDLRGSTDTQYF. Written as DNA, the CDR3 is TGCAGCGTTGAAGATCTCCGAGGGAGCACAGATACGCAGTATTTT.

The rearrangement links TRBV5-4 to TRBJ2-5; tentatively, D is TRBD1 (6 bases). The J call may not be correct, given that the DNA end is closer to TRBJ2-7. The germline V gene has CDR1 SGHNT and CDR2 YYREEE (reference sequence). The CDR3 runs 17 residues. The CDR3 bases are TGTGCCAGCAGCCTAGGGGCAACGGTGACAGGAACCTACGAGCAGTACTTC. Translated: CASSLGATVTGTYEQYF.

This clone showed up just a few times. The chain couples TRBV10-2 to TRBJ1-1, with D tentatively TRBD1 (5 bases). Germline values: CDR1 WSHSY, CDR2 SAAADI. This CDR3 comprises 14 residues. V was shortened by 8 bases and J by 1 base, with 14 bases between the two germline ends. The CDR3 nucleotides read TGCGCCAGCGGAGGGACCGCAGAGAACACTGAAGCTTTCTTT. This translates into CASGGTAENTEAFF.

This clone was seen only a few times. This sequence joins TRBV2 and TRBJ1-4; the match to TRBD1 covers 7 bases. This CDR3 region has 13 residues. In germline, CDR1 is SNHLY, CDR2 FYNNEI. V dropped 11 bases and J dropped 6; count of bases not matched to a gene: 9. The CDR3 here is CAGQQGTYEKLFF. The CDR3 DNA sequence: TGTGCCGGCCAACAGGGGACTTATGAAAAACTGTTTTTT.

This chain uses TRBV5-8 with TRBJ2-1, with a tentative D call TRBD2 (5 bases). This CDR3 region has 14 residues. Germline CDR1 reads SGHTS; CDR2 reads YDEGEE. V was shortened by 10 bases and J by 5 bases, with 19 bases between the two germline ends. The CDR3 coding sequence is TGTGCCTCATTCCGGGCTAGCACCCACAATGAGCAGTTCTTC. Protein: CASFRASTHNEQFF.

The rearrangement joins TRBV19 to TRBJ1-1; 7 bases line up with TRBD1. V was clipped by 6 bases and J by 0 bases; unmatched bases: 10. This CDR3 has 16 residues. Germline values: CDR1 LNHDA, CDR2 SQIVND (reference sequence). The CDR3 sequence: CASRNPPGQMNTEAFF. The CDR3 coding sequence is TGTGCCAGTAGGAACCCCCCGGGACAGATGAACACTGAAGCTTTCTTT.

A few counts support this clone. The J gene is TRBJ2-4, the V gene TRBV5-1; 7 bases are shared with TRBD2. Germline CDR1 and CDR2: SGHRS and YFSETQ. Trimming cost V 0 bases and J 5 bases; bases outside gene matches: 5. The CDR3 consists of 15 residues. The CDR3 bases are TGCGCCAGCAGCTTGGAAGGGCTAGCGGAAAACATTCAGTACTTC. Residues: CASSLEGLAENIQYF.

The chain links TRBV5-4 to TRBJ2-7; no firm D call. V dropped 0 bases and J dropped 0 bases, with 10 bases sitting between them. The CDR3 consists of 15 residues. Germline values: CDR1 SGHNT, CDR2 YYREEE (reference sequence). CDR3 amino acids: CASSLAAKSSYEQYF. The CDR3, as DNA: TGTGCCAGCAGCTTGGCCGCTAAAAGCTCCTACGAGCAGTACTTC.

This chain links TRBV4-2 with TRBJ2-5; 8 nucleotides match TRBD1. V trimming: 0 bases; J trimming: 0 bases; junction bases outside the gene matches: 6. The CDR3 covers 17 residues. Per the germline V gene, CDR1 is LGHNA and CDR2 is YNFKEQ. CDR3 in amino acids: CASSQELGQVYQETQYF. The CDR3 DNA is TGTGCCAGCAGCCAAGAGTTGGGACAGGTGTACCAAGAGACCCAGTACTTC.

This sequence joins TRBV6-6 and TRBJ2-3; 8 bases fit TRBD1. V dropped 0 bases and J dropped 6; count of bases not matched to a gene: 8. The CDR3 length is 16 residues. From germline, CDR1 is MNHNY and CDR2 SVGAGI (reference sequence). CDR3 DNA sequence: TGTGCCAGCAGTTACTCGACACAGGGGGAATATGATACGCAGTATTTT. Protein sequence: CASSYSTQGEYDTQYF.

CDR3 amino acids: CAWSVRRTSGGDRTDTQYF. The CDR3 bases are TGTGCCTGGAGTGTCAGGCGGACTAGCGGGGGGGACCGCACAGATACGCAGTATTTT. The gene calls are TRBV30 and TRBJ2-3; 15 bases match TRBD2. The CDR3 is 19 residues long. Germline trimming cut 0 bases from V and 1 base from J; bases unmatched to any gene: 8. Germline assignment: CDR1 GTSNPN and CDR2 SVGIG (reference sequence).

The chain carries TRBV28 and TRBJ2-7; D remains ambiguous. V was trimmed by 6 bases and J by 6 bases, leaving 12 bases between them. This CDR3 is 12 amino acids long. In germline, CDR1 is MDHEN, CDR2 SYDVKM. In nucleotides, the CDR3 is TGTGCCAGCAGGGCGGCTTCAGCCGAGCAGTACTTC. It yields the protein CASRAASAEQYF.

The gene calls are TRBV6-1 and TRBJ1-1; D is ambiguous. Trimming removed 5 bases from V and 10 bases from J, with 11 bases in between. Germline values: CDR1 MNHNS, CDR2 SASEGT. The CDR3 is made up of 11 amino acids. In DNA, the CDR3 is TGTGCCAGCAGTTCCCAGTACGCAGCTTTCTTT. Amino acid sequence: CASSSQYAAFF.

V usage is TRBV29-1 and J usage is TRBJ1-5, with unresolved D. The germline gives CDR1 SQVTM, CDR2 ANQGSEA. The CDR3 runs to 12 residues. The V and J ends lost 0 bases and 5 bases respectively, with 5 bases between them. The chain's CDR3 is CSVEDQDQPQHF. The CDR3, as DNA: TGCAGCGTTGAAGATCAGGATCAGCCCCAGCATTTT.

The chain is built from TRBV7-8 and TRBJ1-1, with 7 bases matching TRBD1. V dropped 3 bases and J dropped 4; count of bases not matched to a gene: 26. Germline V gives CDR1 SGHVS, CDR2 FQNEAQ. CDR3 length equals 21 residues. CDR3 DNA sequence: TGTGCCAGCAGCTTCAGACTATGGACGGAGACAGGGATCCCAGGGGGCACTGAAGCTTTCTTT. It encodes CASSFRLWTETGIPGGTEAFF.

A note on this clone: Distinct nucleotide sequences in the sample also encode this CDR3. The CDR3 is CASRDSYEQYF. CDR3 DNA sequence: TGTGCCAGCAGGGACTCTTACGAGCAGTACTTC. The chain combines TRBV2 with TRBJ2-7; D is possibly TRBD2 (5 bases). Between the trimmed V and J ends, which lost 6 bases and 4 bases, there was a span of 7 bases. Germline loops: CDR1 SNHLY, CDR2 FYNNEI. This CDR3 contains 11 residues.

This sequence joins TRBV30 and TRBJ2-4; D might be TRBD2 (6 bases). The CDR3 extends over 16 amino acids. Germline values: CDR1 GTSNPN, CDR2 SVGIG (reference sequence). The V gene lost 0 bases and the J gene lost 8 bases, with 20 bases spanning the gap. This chain's CDR3 is CAWSVGGRAPLDIQYF. CDR3 nucleotide sequence: TGTGCCTGGAGTGTGGGGGGACGGGCCCCTTTGGACATTCAGTACTTC.

The chain links TRBV19 to TRBJ1-4, with D possibly being TRBD1 (5 bases). Trimming took off 6 bases at V and 7 bases at J, with 18 bases between the two ends. The CDR3 extends over 15 amino acids. Germline V gene lookup returns CDR1 LNHDA and CDR2 SQIVND (reference sequence). CDR3 protein: CASSPIGATIEKLFF. In DNA form, the CDR3 reads TGTGCCAGTAGCCCCATTGGGGCGACCATTGAAAAACTGTTTTTT.

The chain joins TRBV10-2 to TRBJ1-2; 7 bases agree with TRBD1. The length of the CDR3 is 13 residues. The junction had 0 bases not matched to a gene; V was cut back by 2 bases and J by 3 bases. CDR1 WSHSY and CDR2 SAAADI come from the germline V gene. The CDR3 DNA follows: TGCGCCAGCAGTGAGGGGACAGACTATGGCTACACCTTC. Amino acid sequence: CASSEGTDYGYTF.

This clone was seen only once. The gene calls are TRBV5-1 and TRBJ2-1; 7 bases map to TRBD2. With 7 bases clipped from V and 7 bases from J, the junction kept 11 bases outside the gene matches. Germline CDR1 is SGHRS and CDR2 is YFSETQ. There are 14 residues in the CDR3. CDR3 protein: CASSPTSPPNEQFF. In DNA, the CDR3 is TGCGCCAGCTCCCCGACTAGCCCCCCTAATGAGCAGTTCTTC.

This clone was picked up a small number of times. The V gene is TRBV5-4, the J gene TRBJ2-7, with 7 bases aligning to TRBD1. Germline V CDR1 and CDR2: SGHNT, YYREEE (reference sequence). The trim removed 5 bases at V and 6 bases at J, leaving 2 bases unmatched. The CDR3 contains 11 residues. CDR3: CASRGGSEQYF. In DNA, the CDR3 is TGTGCCAGCAGAGGGGGCTCCGAGCAGTACTTC. The variable domain in full, completed from reference TRBV5-4 and TRBJ2-7, reads ETGVTQSPTHLIKTRGQQVTLRCSSQSGHNTVSWYQQALGQGPQFIFQYYREEENGRGNFPPRFSGLQFPNYSSELNVNALELDDSALYLCASRGGSEQYFGPGTRLTVT.

The CDR3 region is CASSPVSGSLSETQYF. The CDR3 DNA reads as TGTGCCAGCAGTCCCGTGAGCGGGAGCCTATCAGAGACCCAGTACTTC. V gene TRBV27 combines with J gene TRBJ2-5, with 8 nucleotides matching TRBD2. The CDR3 totals 16 residues. V shed 5 bases, J shed 4 bases, and the junction held 12 bases outside the gene matches. The germline gives CDR1 MNHEY, CDR2 SMNVEV (reference sequence).

The rearrangement links TRBV7-2 to TRBJ2-3, with 10 bases fitting TRBD2. The CDR3 is made up of 18 amino acids. The J segment lost 5 bases and the V segment lost 1 base, leaving 12 bases of the junction unmatched. Germline V gene lookup returns CDR1 SGHTA and CDR2 FQGNSA. CDR3 in amino acids: CASSLDKDSGGLVDTQYF. The CDR3 DNA reads TGTGCCAGCAGCTTAGATAAGGATAGCGGGGGGTTAGTAGATACGCAGTATTTT.